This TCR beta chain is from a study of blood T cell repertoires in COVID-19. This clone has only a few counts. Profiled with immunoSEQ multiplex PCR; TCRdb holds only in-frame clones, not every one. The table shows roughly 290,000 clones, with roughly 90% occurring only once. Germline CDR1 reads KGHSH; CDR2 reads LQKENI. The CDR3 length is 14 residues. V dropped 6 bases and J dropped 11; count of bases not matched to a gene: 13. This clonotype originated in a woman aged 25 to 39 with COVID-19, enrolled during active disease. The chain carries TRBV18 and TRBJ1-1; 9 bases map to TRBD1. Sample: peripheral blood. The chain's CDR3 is CASSPSITGGSAFF. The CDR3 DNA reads TGTGCCAGCTCCCCAAGCATAACAGGGGGCTCGGCTTTCTTT.